This T cell receptor (beta chain) was sequenced in a study of blood T cell repertoires in COVID-19. V was pared by 6 bases and J by 6 bases, with 9 bases of the junction left unmatched. From germline, CDR1 is SGHNT and CDR2 YENEEA. The CDR3 consists of 15 residues. Profiled with immunoSEQ multiplex PCR; TCRdb holds only in-frame clones, not every one. The repertoire holds some 200,000 clones, with around 87% as singletons. Material: PBMCs or T cells enriched from blood (not recorded which). The sequence was collected from a man aged 25 to 40 in a cohort exposed to, infected with or recovered from COVID-19 (not recorded which). V is TRBV11-3 and J is TRBJ2-7; TRBD2 matches 12 bases. The CDR3 sequence is CASSPGLAGPSEQYF. The CDR3 DNA follows: TGTGCCAGCAGTCCCGGACTAGCGGGACCTTCCGAGCAGTACTTC.